What follows is one TCR beta chain and its context. The sample belongs to a study of blood T cell repertoires in COVID-19. For the study at large: From T cells, B-cell-depleted T cells, or PBMCs came the material, which was cDNA or gDNA.

In the study's own analysis: Estimation of nucleated cell counts was performed using reference gene primer amplification. TCRdb keeps only in-frame clones here, not all; method: immunoSEQ multiplex PCR. V, J and clone size are taken as reported in that table, and D and trimming were inferred from the DNA itself. The top ten hold roughly 2.5% of the sample, which has 90,000 to 120,000 clones, 88% seen once. The CDR3 is 13 amino acids. V was shortened by 3 bases and J by 0 bases, with 6 bases between the two germline ends. Germline CDR1 is MGHDK and CDR2 is SYGVNS. What was sequenced was peripheral blood. The clonotype comes from a human donor in a cohort sampled during active COVID-19. The rearrangement joins TRBV25-1 to TRBJ2-7; D is unresolved. CDR3 in DNA: TGTGCCAGCAGTGATCCCGGCTCCTACGAGCAGTACTTC. Protein sequence: CASSDPGSYEQYF.